This T cell receptor beta chain was obtained from a study of OX40 agonist ivuxolimab in advanced cancers. Broader study findings: Averaged across samples, CD8+ T cells carried more expanded clones than CD4+ did.

Sequenced by immunoSEQ multiplex PCR; TCRdb stores in-frame clones only, minus some. The sample consists of around 100,000 clones, around 89% of them appearing once. In regard to this clone: Its target is unknown.

In germline, CDR1 is SGHDN, CDR2 FVKESK. CDR3 size: 13 residues. Losses at the gene ends were 0 bases for V and 12 bases for J; bases not matched to a gene: 5. The chain employs TRBV14 and TRBJ1-5; 7 bases agree with TRBD1. Sequencing was performed on CD4+ or CD8+ T cells sorted from blood, taken in a trial of the OX40 agonist ivuxolimab. The sequence derives from an adult with an advanced solid tumor such as melanoma, head and neck, liver or kidney cancer. Here the CDR3 reads CASSQDTTGRQHF. CDR3 DNA sequence: TGTGCCAGCAGCCAAGATACGACAGGGCGCCAGCATTTT.